Listed below are T cell receptor beta chains from one sample, sequenced in a study of blood T cells in healthy people across ages. In TCRdb, the 5' RACE reads were re-called with MiXCR into one record per CDR3 protein. The data hold 700,000 or so distinct CDR3 sequences, with around 41% observed a single time. The source material was blood. These receptor sequences come from a man older than 75 in good health. Each CDR3 is given with its conserved first and last residue. D genes are given only for firm matches. Clone size is stated in some rows and not others, as once, few, many or a class when expanded.

CDR3aa,CDR3nt,j_gene,abundance,v_gene,d_gene
CASSLAAQGGTDTQYF,TGTGCCAGCAGCTTAGCGGCCCAGGGGGGCACAGATACGCAGTATTTT,TRBJ2-3,NA,TRBV7-9,TRBD1
CASSDRGIGNEQFF,TGTGCCAGCAGTGACAGGGGAATTGGCAATGAGCAGTTCTTC,TRBJ2-1,NA,TRBV6-4,NA
CTSSPSRTGAYEQYF,TGCACCAGCAGCCCATCGCGAACAGGGGCCTACGAGCAGTACTTC,TRBJ2-7,NA,TRBV5-1,TRBD1
CASSFPAWGQETQYF,TGTGCCAGCAGCTTCCCTGCGTGGGGTCAAGAGACCCAGTACTTC,TRBJ2-5,NA,TRBV7-2,NA
CSARSQGFSTNEKLFF,TGCAGTGCTAGATCCCAGGGGTTTTCAACTAATGAAAAACTGTTTTTT,TRBJ1-4,NA,TRBV20-1,NA
CASSRQGAYNEQFF,TGTGCCAGCAGCCGACAGGGGGCCTACAATGAGCAGTTCTTC,TRBJ2-1,NA,TRBV28,TRBD1
CASLRASGYSSYNEQYF,TGTGCCAGCTTGAGAGCTAGCGGGTATAGCTCCTACAATGAGCAGTACTTC,TRBJ2-4,NA,TRBV6-1,TRBD2
CASSQSSPSEQYF,TGTGCCAGCAGCCAATCCAGTCCGTCCGAGCAGTACTTC,TRBJ2-7,few,TRBV3-1,NA
CASRGQGRSYEQYF,TGTGCCAGCAGGGGACAGGGCCGCTCCTACGAGCAGTACTTC,TRBJ2-7,many,TRBV28,TRBD1
CASSSTGARRTEAFF,TGTGCCAGTAGCTCAACCGGGGCCCGCAGGACTGAAGCTTTCTTT,TRBJ1-1,few,TRBV7-9,NA
CASSPDYRLVGEQFF,TGCGCCAGCAGCCCCGACTATAGACTAGTTGGTGAGCAGTTCTTC,TRBJ2-1,NA,TRBV4-1,NA
CAIRGGQGNGELFF,TGTGCCATCAGGGGGGGACAGGGGAACGGGGAGCTGTTTTTT,TRBJ2-2,NA,TRBV10-3,TRBD1
CASSQDHRLGGGGSDTQYF,TGTGCCAGCAGCCAAGATCATCGGTTAGGGGGGGGCGGTTCAGATACGCAGTATTTT,TRBJ2-3,many,TRBV4-2,NA
CASNQASREQYF,TGTGCCAGCAATCAGGCCAGTCGGGAGCAGTACTTC,TRBJ2-5,few,TRBV2,NA
CASSHIFRDTYEQYF,TGTGCCAGCAGCCATATTTTCCGGGACACCTACGAGCAGTACTTC,TRBJ2-7,NA,TRBV3-1,NA
CASSYSRVNEQFF,TGTGCCAGCAGTTACTCTAGGGTCAATGAGCAGTTCTTC,TRBJ2-1,NA,TRBV6-2/TRBV6-3,NA
CASSQDFLAGRGNTQYF,TGTGCCAGCAGCCAAGATTTCCTAGCGGGACGGGGGAATACGCAGTATTTT,TRBJ2-3,NA,TRBV14,TRBD2
CSVGEVGVTDTQYF,TGCAGCGTTGGTGAGGTCGGAGTTACAGATACGCAGTATTTT,TRBJ2-3,few,TRBV29-1,NA
CSARSGQGMNNEQYF,TGCAGTGCTAGGTCAGGACAGGGAATGAACAATGAGCAGTACTTC,TRBJ2-7,NA,TRBV20-1,TRBD1
CSARRGADGYTF,TGCAGTGCTAGAAGGGGCGCAGATGGCTACACCTTC,TRBJ1-2,few,TRBV20-1,NA
CASRSWSSYNEQYF,TGTGCCAGCAGATCGTGGAGCTCCTACAATGAGCAGTACTTC,TRBJ2-7,NA,TRBV27,NA
CAIKGLLSTGELFF,TGTGCCATCAAAGGACTACTGTCCACCGGGGAGCTGTTTTTT,TRBJ2-2,few,TRBV12-3/TRBV12-4,NA
CSATDGYEQYF,TGCAGTGCCACGGACGGTTACGAGCAGTACTTC,TRBJ2-7,NA,TRBV20-1,NA
CSGVPGRDYNEQFF,TGCAGTGGAGTCCCCGGGCGGGATTACAATGAGCAGTTCTTC,TRBJ2-1,few,TRBV20-1,NA
CASSPRGAEAFF,TGTGCCAGCAGCCCTCGAGGAGCTGAAGCTTTCTTT,TRBJ1-1,NA,TRBV12-3/TRBV12-4,NA
CASSFMGGQVGAGGNEQFF,TGTGCCAGCAGCTTTATGGGGGGACAGGTGGGAGCTGGGGGCAATGAGCAGTTCTTC,TRBJ2-1,NA,TRBV7-2,TRBD1
CAWSVGGMGYNEQFF,TGTGCCTGGAGTGTAGGAGGGATGGGCTACAATGAGCAGTTCTTC,TRBJ2-1,once,TRBV30,NA
CASTMAPGRTDTQYF,TGCGCCAGCACCATGGCCCCGGGTCGCACAGATACGCAGTATTTT,TRBJ2-3,NA,TRBV5-1,NA
CASGLGRGEQFF,TGTGCTAGTGGTTTGGGCAGGGGAGAGCAGTTCTTC,TRBJ2-1,few,TRBV12-5,NA
CAWGRDSYEQYF,TGTGCCTGGGGGAGGGACAGCTACGAGCAGTACTTC,TRBJ2-7,NA,TRBV30,NA
CASSDNTGEYGYTF,TGTGCCAGCAGTGACAACACAGGGGAGTATGGCTACACCTTC,TRBJ1-2,few,TRBV6-5,TRBD1
CSVPGTGDEQYF,TGCAGCGTTCCCGGGACAGGGGACGAGCAGTACTTC,TRBJ2-7,many,TRBV29-1,TRBD1
CASSLRTQGYEQYF,TGTGCCAGCAGCTTGAGGACCCAAGGATACGAGCAGTACTTC,TRBJ2-7,NA,TRBV7-8,NA
CASSAGTSGKDTQYF,TGTGCCAGCAGCGCCGGGACTAGCGGGAAGGATACGCAGTATTTT,TRBJ2-3,NA,TRBV5-6,TRBD2
CASSSMRQGTSYEQYF,TGTGCCAGCAGCTCCATGAGACAGGGTACCTCCTACGAGCAGTACTTC,TRBJ2-7,few,TRBV5-5,TRBD1
CASSLTRVGNTQYF,TGTGCCAGCAGCTTAACGAGGGTTGGAAATACGCAGTATTTT,TRBJ2-3,few,TRBV7-2,NA
CASSLRISGGPETQYF,TGTGCCAGCAGTTTAAGGATTAGCGGGGGGCCGGAGACCCAGTACTTC,TRBJ2-5,few,TRBV27,TRBD2
CASSRAGNEKLFF,TGTGCCAGCAGCCGGGCCGGGAATGAAAAACTGTTTTTT,TRBJ1-4,NA,TRBV7-2,NA
CASSQEGSGKPTDTQYF,TGCGCCAGCAGCCAAGAGGGTAGCGGAAAACCCACAGATACGCAGTATTTT,TRBJ2-3,NA,TRBV4-3,NA
CASSRISPDSSPLHF,TGTGCCAGTAGTCGTATATCCCCAGACTCCTCACCCCTCCACTTT,TRBJ1-6,NA,TRBV7-6,NA
CATETPSAYNEQYF,TGTGCCACCGAAACCCCCAGCGCATACAATGAGCAGTACTTC,TRBJ2-7,NA,TRBV10-2,NA
CASSTRSGLGQPQHF,TGTGCCAGCAGTACGCGCTCAGGCTTGGGTCAGCCCCAGCATTTT,TRBJ1-5,NA,TRBV28,NA
CSARDLPRGPAHNSPLHF,TGCAGTGCTAGAGACCTCCCACGAGGGCCGGCTCATAATTCACCCCTCCACTTT,TRBJ1-6,few,TRBV20-1,NA
CASSPWQGGNTGELFF,TGTGCCAGCAGCCCTTGGCAGGGGGGGAACACCGGGGAGCTGTTTTTT,TRBJ2-2,NA,TRBV3-1,NA
CASRQGSNEKLFF,TGTGCCAGCAGACAGGGATCTAATGAAAAACTGTTTTTT,TRBJ1-4,NA,TRBV6-6,NA
CASSLLGADNEQFF,TGTGCCAGCAGTTTATTGGGGGCGGACAATGAGCAGTTCTTC,TRBJ2-1,many,TRBV27,NA
CASSFSPGSGEQYF,TGTGCCAGCAGTTTCAGCCCAGGTTCGGGAGAGCAGTACTTC,TRBJ2-5,few,TRBV12-3/TRBV12-4,NA